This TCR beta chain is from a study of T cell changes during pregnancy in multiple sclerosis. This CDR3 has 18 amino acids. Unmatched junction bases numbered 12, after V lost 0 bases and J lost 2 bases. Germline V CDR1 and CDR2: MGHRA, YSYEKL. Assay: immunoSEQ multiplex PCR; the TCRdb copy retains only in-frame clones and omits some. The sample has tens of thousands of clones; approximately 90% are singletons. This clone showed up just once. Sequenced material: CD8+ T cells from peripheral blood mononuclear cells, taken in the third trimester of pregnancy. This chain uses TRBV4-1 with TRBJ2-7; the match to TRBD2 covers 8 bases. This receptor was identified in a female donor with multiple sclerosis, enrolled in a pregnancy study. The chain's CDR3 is CASSQDSTTSGWAYEQYF. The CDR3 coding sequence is TGCGCCAGCAGCCAAGATTCTACCACTAGCGGTTGGGCCTACGAGCAGTACTTC.